One and the same sample provided the 16 T cell receptor beta chains below, sequenced in a study of blood T cell repertoires in COVID-19. Produced via immunoSEQ multiplex PCR; TCRdb's table is partial and in-frame only. The sample contains roughly 460,000 clones, about 90% of which appear only once. The sample comprised peripheral blood. The receptor source for this set is a man in his late teens or twenties with COVID-19, enrolled during active disease.

This chain uses TRBV5-1 with TRBJ2-7; 9 nucleotides agree with TRBD1. The CDR3 runs to 14 residues. With 5 bases clipped from V and 3 bases from J, the junction kept 6 bases outside the gene matches. Germline-derived CDR1 and CDR2 are SGHRS and YFSETQ. As DNA, the CDR3 is TGCGCCAGCAGGGGGACAGGGAGTCTCTACGAGCAGTACTTC. Translating it yields CASRGTGSLYEQYF.

This clone was found once. The rearrangement joins TRBV6-5 to TRBJ1-3; tentatively, D is TRBD1 (5 bases). The CDR3 is 16 amino acids. V shed 0 bases and J shed 2 bases, with 11 bases lying between them. Germline V gene data show CDR1 as MNHEY and CDR2 as SVGAGI. The CDR3 nucleotides read TGTGCCAGCAGTTACTCGACGGGGGGAACTGGAAACACCATATATTTT. Translation: CASSYSTGGTGNTIYF.

The J gene is TRBJ2-7, the V gene TRBV6-5; 9 positions agree with TRBD2. V lost 7 bases and J lost 5; bases outside the gene matches: 9. CDR1 MNHEY and CDR2 SVGAGI come from the germline V gene. CDR3 length equals 14 residues. CDR3 coding DNA: TGTGCCAGCACCGATAGCGGGAGAATCCACGAGCAGTACTTC. This codes for CASTDSGRIHEQYF.

This chain joins TRBV13 and TRBJ2-1; TRBD2 aligns across 9 bases. Trimming at V came to 1 base and at J to 0 bases, leaving 7 bases not matched to a gene. Germline CDR1 is PRHDT and CDR2 is FYEKMQ (reference sequence). The CDR3 loop spans 18 amino acids. In DNA, the CDR3 is TGTGCCAGCAGCTTAGTAAGCGGGGGGCTAAGCTCCTACAATGAGCAGTTCTTC. It specifies CASSLVSGGLSSYNEQFF.

This rearrangement joins TRBV5-4 to TRBJ2-1; 7 bases are shared with TRBD1. The ends lost 0 bases at V and 4 bases at J; junction bases unmatched: 1. CDR3 length: 14 amino acids. Germline assignment: CDR1 SGHNT and CDR2 YYREEE (reference sequence). DNA for the CDR3: TGTGCCAGCAGCTTGGGACAGGGATACAATGAGCAGTTCTTC. Translating gives CASSLGQGYNEQFF.

The rearrangement joins TRBV6-2 or TRBV6-3 to TRBJ1-2; D may be TRBD1 (6 bases). This CDR3 comprises 16 residues. Looked up from germline, CDR1 is MNHEY and CDR2 is SVGEGT. Trimming shortened V by 6 bases and J by 8 bases, and 25 bases separated the two germline ends. CDR3 sequence: CASSPLGRQVVNGYTF. The DNA for the CDR3 is TGTGCCAGCAGCCCTCTAGGCCGACAGGTTGTTAACGGCTACACCTTC.

Only one count was recorded for this clone. The genes are TRBV2 and TRBJ2-1; 8 positions match TRBD1. J gave up 9 bases and V 5 bases, and 12 bases lay outside the gene matches. The CDR3 is made up of 15 amino acids. Germline CDR1 reads SNHLY; CDR2 reads FYNNEI. In DNA, the CDR3 is TGTGCCAGCAGTCGACAGGGGAATATTGAAGGTGAGCAGTTCTTC. Amino acids: CASSRQGNIEGEQFF.

The chain combines TRBV7-9 with TRBJ1-2; D is unclear. Looked up from germline, CDR1 is SEHNR and CDR2 is FQNEAQ (reference sequence). The length of the CDR3 is 15 residues. V dropped 1 base and J dropped 0 bases, with 9 bases sitting between them. The CDR3 spells CASSLGGFANYGYTF. The CDR3 DNA reads as TGTGCCAGCAGCTTAGGAGGATTCGCTAACTATGGCTACACCTTC.

The chain recombines TRBV5-4 with TRBJ2-1, with 9 nucleotides matching TRBD2. This CDR3 is built from 14 residues. The V segment lost 0 bases and the J segment 6 bases; nucleotides outside the gene matches: 1. Germline assignment: CDR1 SGHNT and CDR2 YYREEE (reference sequence). CDR3 sequence: CASSLGSGSNEQFF. The CDR3 nucleotides are TGTGCCAGCAGCTTGGGTAGCGGGAGCAATGAGCAGTTCTTC.

This chain uses TRBV9 with TRBJ2-1; possibly TRBD2 for D (6 bases). Germline CDR1 and CDR2: SGDLS and YYNGEE. The V end was cut by 3 bases, the J end by 5 bases, with 12 bases between. This CDR3 is built from 14 residues. CDR3 protein: CASSDAGRHNEQFF. In DNA form, the CDR3 reads TGTGCCAGCAGCGATGCGGGGAGACACAATGAGCAGTTCTTC. Combining the CDR3 with reference TRBV9 and TRBJ2-1 gives the whole variable domain DSGVTQTPKHLITATGQRVTLRCSPRSGDLSVYWYQQSLDQGLQFLIQYYNGEERAKGNILERFSAQQFPDLHSELNLSSLELGDSALYFCASSDAGRHNEQFFGPGTRLTVL.

V is TRBV5-6 and J is TRBJ1-2; D may be TRBD1 (5 bases). Trimming took 4 bases from V and 5 from J, leaving 15 bases between them. CDR3 length: 14 amino acids. The germline gives CDR1 SGHDT, CDR2 YYEEEE. CDR3: CASSPYAGLYGYTF. In DNA form, the CDR3 reads TGTGCCAGCAGCCCCTATGCGGGGCTTTATGGCTACACCTTC.

The chain recombines TRBV13 with TRBJ2-3; D perhaps matches TRBD1 (6 bases). The germline V and J ends were trimmed by 4 bases and 2 bases, with 13 bases remaining between them. CDR1 is PRHDT, CDR2 FYEKMQ, per germline (reference sequence). CDR3 size: 15 residues. CDR3 loop: CASSSKGEDTDTQYF. The CDR3 nucleotides are TGTGCCAGCAGCTCTAAGGGGGAAGACACAGATACGCAGTATTTT.

This rearrangement joins TRBV15 to TRBJ2-7, with D maybe TRBD1 (6 bases). V lost 5 bases and J 1 base, leaving 12 bases between the germline ends. The germline V gene encodes CDR1 LNHNV and CDR2 YYDKDF (reference sequence). This CDR3 has 14 residues. CDR3 loop: CATSPRGISYEQYF. In DNA, the CDR3 is TGTGCCACCAGCCCCAGGGGTATATCCTACGAGCAGTACTTC.

The chain employs TRBV27 and TRBJ1-5; no clear D. The CDR3 loop spans 13 amino acids. The germline CDR1 and CDR2 sequences are MNHEY and SMNVEV (reference sequence). Deletions cut 8 bases from V and 0 bases from J, with 8 bases between. The CDR3 bases are TGTGCCAGCGGAAGAGGTAGCAATCAGCCCCAGCATTTT. Amino acid sequence: CASGRGSNQPQHF.

The chain recombines TRBV10-2 with TRBJ2-5; D is unclear. The germline V gene has CDR1 WSHSY and CDR2 SAAADI. The CDR3 is made up of 12 amino acids. The V and J ends lost 3 bases and 2 bases respectively, with 4 bases between them. In nucleotides, the CDR3 is TGCGCCAGCAGTGATAGACAAGAGACCCAGTACTTC. Its translation is CASSDRQETQYF.

The V gene is TRBV10-1, the J gene TRBJ2-2; TRBD2 is a possible D gene (5 bases). V was shortened by 0 bases and J by 0 bases, with 8 bases between the two germline ends. The CDR3 loop spans 16 amino acids. The germline V gene encodes CDR1 WNHNN and CDR2 SYGVQD (reference sequence). The CDR3 spells CASSESSGANTGELFF. As DNA, the CDR3 is TGCGCCAGCAGTGAGTCAAGCGGCGCGAACACCGGGGAGCTGTTTTTT.